The T cell receptor (beta chain) under discussion was sequenced for a study of T cells after yellow fever vaccination (dated by TCRdb to the late 2010s). A note on the overall study: The SMART-Seq v4 Ultra Low Input RNA kit was used to prepare libraries from fractions with low cell numbers. Blood was collected at multiple timepoints before and after primary and secondary immunization, and bulk PBMC replicates and cell subsets were isolated. To follow T-cell clones before and after both primary and booster YFV17D yellow fever vaccination, bulk TCR alpha and beta repertoires underwent longitudinal sequencing. The cohort comprised two healthy male donors, one aged 18 to 30 and one aged 30 to 39 years. General conclusions and limits of the study: A small fraction of clonotypes showed up in both the CD4 and CD8 compartments, probably as a result of convergent recombination. After the booster, most of the clones that had expanded following primary vaccination were detected again (roughly 96% of CD4 and 85% to 90% of CD8), which suggests that memory was broadly maintained. The secondary T-cell response was found to be weaker but faster than the primary response, with a peak reached on day 5 rather than on day 15. Because the study included only a couple of donors, the extent to which the findings can be generalized is limited. Computational filtering was required because FACS-sorted repertoires could contain abundant contaminating clonotypes from the bulk population.

Reading the label with the study, this specimen's treatment or condition is: live attenuated yellow fever vaccine strain. A standard Ficoll-Paque protocol was used to isolate PBMCs from peripheral blood. CD4 and CD8 T-cell fractions were isolated with Dynabeads CD4 and CD8 positive selection kits. TriZol was used to extract RNA from bulk PBMCs, CD4 and CD8 fractions, and dextramer-positive and dextramer-negative fractions. The instrument was an Illumina NovaSeq 6000. TCR cDNA was synthesized by 5'RACE template switching, through which a universal primer site and unique molecular identifiers were introduced. cDNA synthesis was primed from both the TCR alpha and TCR beta constant segments. Library amplification involved two PCR steps, and the second step added sample barcodes and sequencing adapters. Libraries were sequenced on Illumina HiSeq 2500 (2x100 bp) or NovaSeq (2x150 bp). Under the source paper's analysis protocol: MIGEC handled demultiplexing of reads and collapsing into UMI consensus sequences, while MiXCR performed V(D)J alignment. Clonotypes responding to the vaccine were identified with edgeR on replicate PBMC samples, with the criteria of FDR below 0.01 and a log2 fold change above 5 up to day 15. Each bulk clonotype was labeled CD4 or CD8 based on which sequenced repertoire, CD4 or CD8, contained the clonotype at higher abundance. The raw public reads went through TCRdb reprocessing: fastp at Q25, MiXCR clone calling, in-frame beta chains kept. Rows merge per CDR3 protein into single entries with the most common DNA and genes. In this record, the V and J calls reflect TCRdb's handling and not the investigators' own analysis. This sample comprises some 290,000 distinct CDR3 sequences, about 10% of them detected only once. In total, the top ten clones hold 3.3% of the sample.

Turning to this clonotype: Its antigen is unknown. Within one base of it there is no much larger clone, and no base qualities were kept.

The CDR3 spans 12 residues, from the cysteine through the phenylalanine. Left in the record is the CDR3 DNA by itself, 36 bases read in frame from the first base. V loses 6 bases of germline sequence and J loses 5 bases, and the interval between the two ends is 13 bases. According to the germline V gene, CDR1 reads SQVTM and CDR2 reads ANQGSEA. The rearranged segments are TRBV29-1 and TRBJ2-5; a weak D assignment points to TRBD2 (6 bases agree). The starting material was CD4+ T cells sorted from PBMCs, obtained 45 days after the yellow fever booster vaccination. This TCR was recovered from a man aged 18 to 29 who received the YFV17D yellow fever vaccine. CDR3 protein: CSVSRAGETQYF. The DNA reads TGCAGCGTGTCACGGGCGGGGGAGACCCAGTACTTC.